This TCR beta chain was observed in a study of cytomegalovirus exposure and HLA in healthy donors (dated by TCRdb to the late 2010s). Context from the whole study: An earlier analysis of roughly 500 of the donors reported about 300 Gb of sequence data and 117 million unique TCR beta sequences obtained from about 180 million T cells. The later analysis used no new phenotypic data to find candidate immune exposures, relying instead on TCR beta sequences and their occurrence across donors. HLA typing covered class I and class II loci at four-digit resolution. Using immunosequencing, the study profiled T cell repertoires from 640 or so subjects and related those repertoires to cytomegalovirus serostatus. In a later genetic analysis, genome-wide SNP genotypes for about 55% of the 666 donors were used, and that subset was treated as a discovery cohort. To decide whether each TCR beta V gene segment behaved as functional or pseudogenic, an earlier analysis of several hundred of the donors relied on high-throughput TCR beta sequencing. Among the roughly 400 genotyped donors, around 81% belonged to the genetic ancestry cluster associated with self-reported Caucasian donors. Approximately 300 gigabases of sequencing data and approximately 93 million unique TCR sequences were included in an early release covering several hundred HLA-typed donors. In addition to the first cohort of 666 subjects, a separate validation cohort of some 120 different subjects was used. Among about 400 genotyped donors of the cohort, an average of roughly 230,000 unique TCR beta nucleotide sequences was sequenced per donor, of which about 19% were non-productive. Every repertoire in the discovery cohort had been generated on one and the same sequencing platform. Alongside the repertoire data, information on donor age, sex, ethnicity and CMV serostatus was compiled. To predict cytomegalovirus infection status, the study brought together high-throughput TCR immunosequencing, statistical association of individual TCRs with disease status, and machine learning. In a later analysis, previously published TCR beta repertoires from about 670 donors were re-analyzed and high-resolution HLA genotyping was added so that TCR occurrence patterns could be studied. The study aimed to test whether cataloging public T cell receptors could reveal signatures of past pathogen exposure. Typing coverage varied by locus: about 620-630 donors for A, B, C, DRB1 and DQB1; under 550 for DQA1; about 590 for DPA1; 450 to 480 for DPB1. A handful of DR-DQ haplotypes were treated as single units for association and clustering because of strong linkage in the cohort. Points the paper makes about the study in general: A group of highly shared sequence variants was considered likely to be a technical artifact of the sequencing pipeline. Because HLA typing was unavailable for some donors at each locus, only the typed subset was used in association tests. According to a later analysis, most CMV-associated TCR beta chains appeared to be HLA-restricted, and the HLA associations seemed to be driven largely by CMV exposure. In vitro tests confirmed that a few of the cytomegalovirus-associated TCR beta chains recognize cytomegalovirus antigens. In a later analysis, the rate of TCR association differed among HLA loci, with DRB1 alleles having the most associated TCRs and HLA-C alleles having the fewest. Roughly uniform sequencing depth across donors was assumed in presence/absence analyses, although this assumption may not hold. A later analysis reported that several top co-occurrence clusters appeared linked to parvovirus B19, influenza, CMV and Epstein-Barr virus. An earlier analysis of around 600 of the donors showed that most TCR beta V segments appeared in productive rearrangements either about 90% or about 30% of the time, which broadly matched IMGT annotations. When HLA alleles, especially DR and DQ, strongly co-occurred, attributing TCR associations to individual alleles was difficult. A further reported finding was that TCR beta sequences accurately predicted the HLA-A and HLA-B alleles for most subjects in the first cohort. Because the 87-base-pair reads could not distinguish some IMGT-functional V segments, including TRBV6-2 and TRBV6-3, those segments were excluded. The only immune exposure information available for the cohort was CMV serostatus. Correlated functional status among segregating V segments might reflect linkage disequilibrium, but an unknown experimental factor could not be ruled out. The authors suggested that the approach could potentially be generalized to other disease states and immunological phenotypes. V-gene and J-gene trimming of TCR beta chains was associated with a missense DCLRE1C variant in a later genetic analysis, and the association was replicated in an independent cohort. In a later analysis, HLA-associated TCR beta chains showed more clonal expansion and lower generation probabilities than non-associated chains that were equally common. Cytomegalovirus status was reported to be diagnosed by the classifier with high specificity and sensitivity in both the original and validation cohorts. Approximately 18 rarely observed V segments, including chromosome 9 orphons, were excluded from the earlier analysis of just under 600 of the donors because counts were too low. While some public TCRs were present in many individuals, most TCR sequences turned up only very rarely across donors. In this cohort, only TCR beta chains were sequenced, and detectable features were limited by the absence of alpha or paired-chain data. A total of roughly 160 TCR beta chains were listed by the study as associated with cytomegalovirus. Specific HLA alleles were associated with 15,000 to 20,000 TCR beta sequences at a false discovery rate of 0.05 in a later analysis. A later genetic analysis reported fewer N-insertions in productive TCRs among donors in an Asian-associated ancestry cluster than the roughly 620-donor mean.

This clone was seen more than once but under ten times. This receptor's antigen is unknown. Within one base of it there is no much larger clone, and no base qualities were kept. Other DNA sequences from this sample encode an identical CDR3 as well. The cohort comprised some 730 healthy bone marrow donors. At the time of sampling, every cohort member was nominally healthy, though immune exposures that went unrecorded were likely present. The donor was CMV seronegative and belonged to the group of 352 seronegative cohort members. A peripheral blood sample was provided by each donor, and peripheral blood mononuclear cells were used for TCR beta sequencing. Genomic DNA extraction from the blood cell samples was performed with the Qiagen DNeasy Blood Extraction Kit. The library relied on the immunoSEQ multiplex PCR assay. For the multiplex PCR, a mixture combining 60 forward primers for TCR Vbeta segments and 13 reverse primers for TCR Jbeta segments was used. The CDR3 region of rearranged TCR beta genes was amplified from genomic DNA with a multiplex PCR assay. On the Illumina HiSeq System, the amplified TCR beta libraries were sequenced as 87-base-pair reads. Per the authors' processing: In a later analysis, some 80 million unique TCR beta chains were counted across the roughly 610 repertoires, and some 10 million of these chains were shared by at least two donors. To remove PCR and sequencing errors, raw reads were error-corrected and collapsed into unique sequences using a nearest-neighbor algorithm that merged closely related sequences. CDR3 sequences were aligned to IMGT reference sequences to assign V, D and J gene segments. For a sequence to be retained, a match of at least six nucleotides to both a V gene segment and a J gene segment was required. A rearrangement was called productive if the CDR3 had no stop codons and remained in frame with V and J, and every other rearrangement was called non-productive. Following IMGT convention, CDR3 was defined as the stretch from the second conserved V-encoded cysteine to the conserved J-encoded phenylalanine. The earlier analysis of a few hundred of the donors excluded any sequence lacking an unambiguous match to a single V gene segment. In an earlier analysis of a few hundred of the donors, V segments were called functional above 56.7% productive rearrangements and were called segregating when the between-donor standard deviation exceeded 5%. A statistical classification framework was built to diagnose cytomegalovirus status from the catalog of TCR beta chain sequences. V and J gene assignment, in a later analysis, came from comparing TCR nucleotide sequences with IMGT/GENE-DB human TR gene sequences. Using the TCRdist pipeline, a later analysis assigned CDR3 sequences along with most-parsimonious VDJ recombination scenarios. A later analysis defined each TCR beta chain by its CDR3 amino acid sequence plus V-gene family, and excluded reads lacking a unique V-gene family. A later analysis removed roughly 590 highly shared, low-generation-probability nucleotide sequences to deal with suspected cross-contamination and a sequencing artifact. In a later analysis, a clonal expansion index was calculated for each public chain from normalized within-repertoire ranks of inferred template counts. A later analysis computed generation probabilities with a VDJ recombination model fitted to out-of-frame rearrangements, and checked the results against IGoR. A later analysis scored TCR-TCR, TCR-HLA and TCR-CMV co-occurrence with hypergeometric tests, applying a repertoire-size bias correction to TCR pairs. A later analysis estimated false discovery rates by permuting HLA or CMV assignments 20 times. A later analysis grouped co-occurring TCRs with DBSCAN, adding TCRdist sequence similarity when clustering within HLA-allele-positive subsets. Repertoires with fewer than 30,000 or more than 120,000 public chains were left out of co-occurrence clustering, as were five repertoires with anomalous nucleotide sharing. TCRdb took over this immuneACCESS table, retaining in-frame rearrangements with V and J assigned. Such tables are incomplete; in checked studies, under half of the missing clones stem from an unresolved V gene, and the remainder is unexplained. V, J and clone size are taken as reported in that table, and D and trimming were inferred from the DNA itself. Present in this sample are about 150,000 clones, approximately 77% of which were seen just once. The ten largest clones take up over 1.2% of the sample.

Including cysteine and phenylalanine, the CDR3 has 14 amino acids. Only CDR3 DNA is held: 42 bases, read in frame from base 1. Unmatched junction bases come to 6, with V trimmed by 6 bases and J by 5 bases. Based on the germline V gene, the CDR1 and CDR2 sequences are KGHSH and LQKENI. The TCR was taken from a man aged 18-30 years in good health and CMV-seronegative. The V and J segments used are TRBV18 and TRBJ2-7, with TRBD1 identical over 11 junction bases. The specimen sequenced was PBMCs. This receptor has the CDR3 CASSPGTGGDEQYF. DNA sequence: TGTGCCAGCTCCCCCGGGACAGGGGGGGACGAGCAGTACTTC.